The clone carrying this TCR beta chain was seen repeatedly, ten times or more. The antigen remains unidentified. TCRdb reprocessed the RT-PCR reads via MiXCR and lists one record per CDR3 protein. The data hold 600,000 to 850,000 distinct CDR3 sequences, with around 15% observed a single time. This entry comes from a study of response to subunit inactivated influenza vaccine. Trimming cost V 0 bases and J 3 bases, with 11 bases left between them. Germline V gene lookup returns CDR1 LGHNA and CDR2 YSLEER. This CDR3 is built from 15 residues. Study conclusions and caveats: Seasonal influenza vaccination, on each occasion, was suggested by the authors to recruit few new T cells.

This specimen consisted of PBMCs from blood, obtained 14 days before vaccination. The chain combines TRBV4-3 with TRBJ1-2, with a possible D match to TRBD1 (5 bases). This receptor was obtained from a man aged 45 to 65 who received an inactivated influenza vaccine. The CDR3 DNA sequence: TGCGCCAGCAGCCAAGATGGGAACAGGTACTATGGCTACACCTTC. This sequence encodes CASSQDGNRYYGYTF.